This paragraph reports one TCR beta chain. The antigen is unknown. Authors of the study amplified TCR beta CDR3 regions from RNA transcripts. An initial round of RT-PCR targeting the TCR CDR3 relied on the HTBI primer set. Each CDR3 protein gets one entry after TCRdb re-called the multiplex PCR reads with MiXCR. The repertoire has under 400,000 distinct CDR3 sequences, 15% to 20% of them found once; the top ten carry around 16%. Exclusions: uncontrolled infection, other autoimmune disease, pregnancy, lactation. These data are taken from a study of T cells in Graves' hyperthyroidism and ophthalmopathy. Study background: Blood from the periphery was taken at initial diagnosis, before any treatment. Study-level findings and limits: Prediction of ophthalmopathy progression came a median roughly 6.7 months pre-onset.

Trimming removed 0 bases from V and 7 bases from J, with 20 bases in between. Looked up from germline, CDR1 is SGHRS and CDR2 is YFSETQ. This CDR3 has 16 amino acids. This TCR came from a woman aged 40 to 49 with Graves' ophthalmopathy. The chain has TRBV5-1 and TRBJ2-7; either TRBD1 or TRBD2 may fit D (5 bases each). The sample was blood. The CDR3 here is CASSLGGRLSSGEQYF. CDR3 DNA sequence: TGCGCCAGCAGCTTGGGGGGCCGACTATCGTCAGGGGAGCAGTACTTC.